The clone carrying this T cell receptor beta chain was seen many times. V was shortened by 3 bases and J by 0 bases, with 12 bases between the two germline ends. Germline V gene sequence: CDR1 SGHAT, CDR2 FQNNGV. This CDR3 has 15 amino acids. This entry comes from a study of T cells in Graves' hyperthyroidism and ophthalmopathy. Researchers amplified the TCR beta CDR3 regions from RNA transcripts. An initial round of RT-PCR targeting the TCR CDR3 relied on the HTBI primer set. MiXCR was run by TCRdb on the multiplex PCR reads, yielding one entry per CDR3 protein. Of a few hundred thousand distinct CDR3 sequences in the sample, about a sixth were seen once.

The clonotype comes from a woman aged 40 to 49 with Graves' ophthalmopathy. Sequencing was performed on blood. The rearrangement uses TRBV11-2 and TRBJ2-7; no firm D call. Here the CDR3 DNA reads TGTGCCAGCAGCTTTGGCGACCGAAGCTCCTACGAGCAGTACTTC. As protein: CASSFGDRSSYEQYF.